This T cell receptor (beta chain) is drawn from a study of OX40 agonist ivuxolimab in advanced cancers. About the study as a whole: Ivuxolimab, which targeted the costimulatory receptor OX40 (CD134), was an agonistic, fully human IgG2 monoclonal antibody. Intravenous ivuxolimab was administered to patients every 2 weeks at six dose levels: 0.01, 0.1, 0.3, 1.5, 3 and 10 mg/kg. Patients were allowed to have had prior anti-PD-1, anti-PD-L1 or anti-CTLA-4 therapy, and roughly two fifths of the dose-escalation patients had been treated with checkpoint inhibitors. Peripheral TCRbeta sequencing aimed to test whether ivuxolimab altered TCR sequence diversity and caused clonal T-cell expansion. The paper describes the monotherapy dose-escalation part (N of about 52 patients) of the phase I trial of ivuxolimab. Partial responses occurred in three dose-escalation patients, of whom one had hepatocellular carcinoma and two had cutaneous melanoma. In the dose-escalation cohort, around four fifths of patients were male, and the mean age was approximately 60 years, with a range of about 23 to 90. Of the 50 to 55 dose-escalation patients, hepatocellular carcinoma was present in about 20, melanoma in approximately 15, renal cell carcinoma in 9 and head and neck cancer in 9. Broader findings and caveats from the paper: Which antigens the clonally expanded peripheral T cells were specific for was not determined. Low levels of normalized T-cell clonal expansion were also shown by some nonresponding patients. In the 0.1-3.0 mg/kg groups, partial responders were among the patients with the lowest normalized peripheral clonal expansion, particularly in CD8+ T cells. At doses of 0.1 to 3.0 mg/kg, clonal expansion of both CD4+ and CD8+ T cells in blood was seen between baseline and week 6. After ivuxolimab, CD8+ T cells had more expanded clones than CD4+ T cells on average.

Genomic DNA was extracted from sorted cells for sequencing of the TCRbeta CDR3 region. The immunoSEQ Assay was used to sequence the TCRbeta CDR3 regions. TCRdb carries this immuneACCESS record with in-frame sequences only. Its versions omit some clonotypes, under half of them owing to an unresolved V gene in the studies checked, with the rest unexplained. This sample comprises about 77,000 clones, around nine tenths of them detected only once. Of the sample, 6.2% is held by the ten largest clones. V was cut back by 0 bases and J by 5 bases, leaving a gap of 13 bases between them. The CDR3 contains 15 residues, cysteine and phenylalanine counted. Of all the DNA, just the CDR3 is kept, 45 bases in frame from base 1. The trial excluded patients who had a history of autoimmune disease or who were on systemic immunosuppression. Peripheral blood for TCR sequencing was collected from all dose cohorts at baseline, on cycle 4 day 1, and on cycle 7 day 1. The samples were drawn from a first-in-human, open-label, multicenter phase I dose-escalation trial of ivuxolimab. Adults with locally advanced or metastatic head and neck squamous cell, hepatocellular, melanoma or renal cell carcinoma were enrolled in the trial. Before TCR sequencing, CD4+ and CD8+ T cells were separately sorted from peripheral blood.

This clone was picked up one time. What antigen it recognizes has not been identified. No quality values exist for individual bases; no much larger clone is one base distant. This sequence originates from an adult with an advanced solid tumor such as melanoma, head and neck, liver or kidney cancer. The chain was built from TRBV23-1 and TRBJ2-5, with an unclear D gene assignment. TRBV23-1 is treated as an ORF (open reading frame) with a function not yet certain. This specimen consisted of CD4+ or CD8+ T cells sorted from blood, obtained in a trial of the OX40 agonist ivuxolimab. CDR3 region: CASSQSKTWYETQYF. The DNA sequence is as follows: TGCGCCAGCAGTCAATCGAAGACGTGGTATGAGACCCAGTACTTC.